The present T cell receptor (beta chain) was sequenced within a study of blood T cell repertoires in COVID-19. Study overall: Sources were T cells, B-cell-depleted T cells, or PBMCs; the material itself was cDNA or gDNA.

V was pared by 6 bases and J by 4 bases, with 9 bases of the junction left unmatched. Germline CDR1 SQVTM, CDR2 ANQGSEA. This CDR3 is built from 15 residues. Clones were read by immunoSEQ multiplex PCR, and TCRdb kept only the in-frame ones, dropping some. Among approximately 350,000 clones listed, 75% to 90% were seen once. This receptor was identified in a man in his late teens or twenties who had recovered from COVID-19. Material: PBMCs or T cells enriched from blood (not recorded which). The chain uses TRBV29-1 and TRBJ2-1; 10 nucleotides line up with TRBD2. CDR3 region: CSVLSGRFLYNEQFF. In nucleotides, the CDR3 is TGCAGCGTCCTTAGCGGGAGGTTTCTATACAATGAGCAGTTCTTC.